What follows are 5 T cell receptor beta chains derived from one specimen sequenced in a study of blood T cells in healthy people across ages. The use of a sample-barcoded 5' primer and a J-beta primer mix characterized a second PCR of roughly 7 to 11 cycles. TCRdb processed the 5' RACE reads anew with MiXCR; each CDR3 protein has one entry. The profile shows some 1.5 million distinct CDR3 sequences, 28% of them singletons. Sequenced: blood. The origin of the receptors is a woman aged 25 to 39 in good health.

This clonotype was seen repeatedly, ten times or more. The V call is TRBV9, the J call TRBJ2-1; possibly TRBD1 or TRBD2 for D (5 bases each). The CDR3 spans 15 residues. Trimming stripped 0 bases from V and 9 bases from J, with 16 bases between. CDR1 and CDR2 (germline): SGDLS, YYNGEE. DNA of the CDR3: TGTGCCAGCAGCGTAGATGGCGGGCCAGGGAGTGAGCAGTTCTTC. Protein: CASSVDGGPGSEQFF.

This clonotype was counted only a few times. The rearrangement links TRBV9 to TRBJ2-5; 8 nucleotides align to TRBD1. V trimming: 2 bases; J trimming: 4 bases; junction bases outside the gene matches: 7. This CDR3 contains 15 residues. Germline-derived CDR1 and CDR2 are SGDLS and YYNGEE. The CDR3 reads CASSVTGVRSETQYF. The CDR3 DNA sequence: TGTGCCAGCAGCGTGACAGGGGTTCGGTCAGAGACCCAGTACTTC.

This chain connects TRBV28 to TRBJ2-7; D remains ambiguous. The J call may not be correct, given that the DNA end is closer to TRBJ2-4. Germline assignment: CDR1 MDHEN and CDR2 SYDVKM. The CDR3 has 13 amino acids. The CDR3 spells CASSGLAIRIQYF. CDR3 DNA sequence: TGTGCCAGCAGTGGCCTGGCGATCCGCATTCAGTACTTC.

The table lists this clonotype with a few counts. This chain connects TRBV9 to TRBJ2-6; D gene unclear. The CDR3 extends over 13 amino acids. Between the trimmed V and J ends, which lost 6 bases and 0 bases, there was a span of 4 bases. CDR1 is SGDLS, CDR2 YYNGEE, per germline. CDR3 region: CASTHSGANVLTF. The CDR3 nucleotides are TGTGCCAGCACCCACTCTGGGGCCAACGTCCTGACTTTC.

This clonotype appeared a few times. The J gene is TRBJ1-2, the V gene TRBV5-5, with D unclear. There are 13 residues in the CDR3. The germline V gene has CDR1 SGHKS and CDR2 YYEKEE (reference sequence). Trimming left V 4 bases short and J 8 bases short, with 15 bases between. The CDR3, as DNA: TGTGCCAGCAGCCATCCCCAGGTATGGGGCTACACCTTC. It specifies CASSHPQVWGYTF.